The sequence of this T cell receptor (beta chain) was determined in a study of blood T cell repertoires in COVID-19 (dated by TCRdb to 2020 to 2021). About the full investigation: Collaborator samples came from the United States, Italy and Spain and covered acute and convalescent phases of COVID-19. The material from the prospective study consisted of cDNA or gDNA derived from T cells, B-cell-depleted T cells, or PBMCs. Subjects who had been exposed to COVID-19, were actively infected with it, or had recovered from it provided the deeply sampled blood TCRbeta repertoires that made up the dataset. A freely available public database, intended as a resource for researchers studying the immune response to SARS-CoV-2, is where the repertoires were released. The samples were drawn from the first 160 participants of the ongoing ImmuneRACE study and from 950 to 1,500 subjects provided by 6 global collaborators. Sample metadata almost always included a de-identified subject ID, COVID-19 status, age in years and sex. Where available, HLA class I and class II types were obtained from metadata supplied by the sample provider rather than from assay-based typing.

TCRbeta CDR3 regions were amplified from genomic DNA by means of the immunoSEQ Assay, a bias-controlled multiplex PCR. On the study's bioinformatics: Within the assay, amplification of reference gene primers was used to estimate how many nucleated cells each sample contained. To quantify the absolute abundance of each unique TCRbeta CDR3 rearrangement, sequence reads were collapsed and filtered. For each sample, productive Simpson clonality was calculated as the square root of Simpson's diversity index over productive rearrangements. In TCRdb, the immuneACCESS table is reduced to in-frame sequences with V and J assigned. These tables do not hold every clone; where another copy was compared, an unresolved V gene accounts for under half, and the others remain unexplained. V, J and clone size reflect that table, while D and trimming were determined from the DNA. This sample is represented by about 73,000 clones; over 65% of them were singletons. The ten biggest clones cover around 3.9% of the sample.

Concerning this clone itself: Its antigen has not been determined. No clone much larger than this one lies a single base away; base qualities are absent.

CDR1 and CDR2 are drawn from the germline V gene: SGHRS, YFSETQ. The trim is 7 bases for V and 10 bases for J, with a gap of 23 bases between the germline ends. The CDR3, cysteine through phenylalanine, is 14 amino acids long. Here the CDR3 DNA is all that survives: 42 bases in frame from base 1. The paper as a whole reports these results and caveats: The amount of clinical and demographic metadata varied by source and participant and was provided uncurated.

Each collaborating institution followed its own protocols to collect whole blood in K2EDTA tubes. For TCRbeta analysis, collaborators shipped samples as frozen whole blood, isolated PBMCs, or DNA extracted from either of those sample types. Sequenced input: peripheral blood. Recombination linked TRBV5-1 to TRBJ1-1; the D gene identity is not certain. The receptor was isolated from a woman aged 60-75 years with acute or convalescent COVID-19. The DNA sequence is TGCGCCAGCCAGCGGTCAGGAGAGAGTCGGAGAGCTTTCTTT. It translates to CASQRSGESRRAFF.